The T cell receptor beta chain under discussion was sequenced for a study of beta chain features in type 1 diabetes. Worth noting for this clone: Antigen specificity is unknown.

Reverse transcribing all isolated RNA meant expressed TCRB transcripts were sequenced. The protocol was immunoSEQ multiplex PCR, while the TCRdb copy is restricted to in-frame clones and leaves out a portion. Of about 660,000 clones detected, around an eighth appear once; the ten largest clones hold 0.035% to 0.04%. Per the germline V gene, CDR1 is SGHRS and CDR2 is YFSETQ. The J segment lost 6 bases and the V segment lost 7 bases, leaving 7 bases of the junction unmatched. The CDR3 sequence is 14 residues long. Study-level points and caveats: Sampled from patients, naive, central memory and Treg TCRB repertoires appeared more similar than those sampled from healthy donors. Possible PCR preference for shorter templates applied equally to patients and controls. The study found fewer insertions and more deletions at VDJ junctions in type 1 diabetes patients. For Type 1 diabetes patients, all four CD4+ subsets carried TCRB CDR3s that were moderately but significantly shorter.

Sequenced material: naive CD4+ T cells from blood. This chain links TRBV5-1 with TRBJ2-1; 10 bases are a match to TRBD1. This receptor was obtained from a man aged 18 to 29 with type 1 diabetes. The CDR3 sequence is CASGSGTGANEQFF. The CDR3, as DNA: TGCGCCAGCGGTTCCGGGACAGGGGCCAATGAGCAGTTCTTC.